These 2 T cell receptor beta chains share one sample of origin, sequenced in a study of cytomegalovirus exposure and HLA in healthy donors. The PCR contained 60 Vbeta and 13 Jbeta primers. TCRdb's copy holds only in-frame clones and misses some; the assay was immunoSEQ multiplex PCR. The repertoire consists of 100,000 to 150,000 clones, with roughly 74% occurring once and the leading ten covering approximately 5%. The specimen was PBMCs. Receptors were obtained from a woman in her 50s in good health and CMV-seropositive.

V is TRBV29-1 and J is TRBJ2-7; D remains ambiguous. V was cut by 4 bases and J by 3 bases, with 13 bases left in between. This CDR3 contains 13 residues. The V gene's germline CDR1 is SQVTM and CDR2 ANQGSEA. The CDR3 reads CSVGEGTGYEQYF. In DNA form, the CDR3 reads TGCAGCGTTGGTGAAGGCACGGGCTACGAGCAGTACTTC.

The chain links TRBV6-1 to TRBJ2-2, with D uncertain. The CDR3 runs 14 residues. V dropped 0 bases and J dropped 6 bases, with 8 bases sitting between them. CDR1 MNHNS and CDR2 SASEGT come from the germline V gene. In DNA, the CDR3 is TGTGCCAGCAGTGAAGCGCGAAGCCCCGGGGAGCTGTTTTTT. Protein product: CASSEARSPGELFF.